A selection of T cell receptor beta chains follows, all from one sample in a study of blood T cell repertoires in COVID-19. The assay was immunoSEQ multiplex PCR, and TCRdb's table has in-frame clones only and misses some. The sample holds fewer than 30,000 clones, roughly nine tenths seen once. Sample: peripheral blood. The receptors were gathered from a human donor with active COVID-19. The donor label of this sample is uncertain. Both conserved end residues are part of each CDR3. The D gene is left open where the match is weak. Clone size is given for some rows only: seen once, a few or many times, or a class if the clone is expanded.

TRBJ2-1,.,TRBD2,TRBV5-1,CASSLGSSGGPRQFF,TGCGCCAGCAGCTTGGGTTCTAGCGGGGGCCCCCGGCAGTTCTTC
TRBJ1-2,.,TRBD1,TRBV30,CAWGGQGQIRGYTF,TGTGCCTGGGGGGGTCAGGGACAGATACGTGGCTACACCTTC
TRBJ2-3,.,.,TRBV5-1,CASSPIKGFGTDTQYF,TGCGCCAGCAGCCCCATAAAGGGGTTTGGGACAGATACGCAGTATTTT
TRBJ2-3,.,TRBD2,TRBV5-1,CASSYSGLTDTQYF,TGCGCCAGCAGCTATAGCGGGCTCACAGATACGCAGTATTTT
TRBJ2-3,.,.,TRBV9,CASSVAPSPDTQYF,TGTGCCAGCAGCGTAGCGCCTAGCCCAGATACGCAGTATTTT
TRBJ1-5,.,.,TRBV4-1,CASSQALSRANQPQHF,TGCGCCAGCAGCCAAGCTCTTAGCAGGGCTAATCAGCCCCAGCATTTT
TRBJ2-3,.,.,TRBV15,CATESGDTDTQYF,TGTGCCACCGAGAGCGGTGACACAGATACGCAGTATTTT
TRBJ1-1,.,.,TRBV3-1/TRBV3-2,CASSQVAGSGTEAFF,TGTGCCAGCAGCCAAGTCGCAGGGTCTGGGACTGAAGCTTTCTTT
TRBJ2-7,once,.,TRBV6-5,CASSYGGEGVYEQYF,TGTGCCAGCAGTTACGGAGGCGAGGGGGTTTACGAGCAGTACTTC
TRBJ1-5,.,.,TRBV4-3,CASSQGAGPQHF,TGCGCCAGCAGCCAAGGGGCTGGGCCCCAGCATTTT
TRBJ1-1,.,.,TRBV3-1/TRBV3-2,CASSLSTANTEAFF,TGTGCCAGCAGCCTGTCGACAGCGAACACTGAAGCTTTCTTT
TRBJ2-7,.,TRBD2,TRBV29-1,CSVPGTSGISYEQYF,TGCAGCGTCCCTGGGACTAGCGGGATCTCCTACGAGCAGTACTTC
TRBJ2-3,.,TRBD2,TRBV7-6,CASSLGASGYSTDTQYF,TGTGCCAGCAGCTTAGGGGCTAGCGGATATAGCACAGATACGCAGTATTTT
TRBJ2-5,.,TRBD2,TRBV4-1,CASSPGELASQETQYF,TGCGCCAGCAGTCCCGGGGAACTAGCGAGCCAAGAGACCCAGTACTTC
TRBJ1-1,.,.,TRBV18,CASSLGTRVGGEAFF,TGTGCCAGCTCACTGGGGACAAGGGTTGGGGGCGAAGCTTTCTTT
TRBJ1-1,.,TRBD1,TRBV6-2/TRBV6-3,CASSYSGTAPEAFF,TGTGCCAGCAGTTACTCTGGGACAGCCCCTGAAGCTTTCTTT
TRBJ1-2,.,.,TRBV4-2,CASSQAGRQDYDYTF,TGTGCCAGCAGCCAAGCCGGTAGACAGGATTATGACTACACCTTC
TRBJ1-4,.,TRBD1,TRBV4-1,CASSQDPGQNFNEKLFF,TGCGCCAGCAGCCAAGATCCGGGACAGAACTTTAATGAAAAACTGTTTTTT
TRBJ2-5,.,.,TRBV11-2,CASSQTTLEDETQYF,TGTGCCAGCAGCCAGACGACATTGGAAGACGAGACCCAGTACTTC
TRBJ1-2,.,.,TRBV6-2/TRBV6-3,CASSRTDRYYGYTF,TGTGCCAGCAGCCGAACCGACAGGTACTATGGCTACACCTTC
TRBJ1-2,.,.,TRBV7-2,CASSSPGMGGYTF,TGTGCCAGCTCCAGCCCGGGAATGGGTGGCTACACCTTC
TRBJ1-4,.,TRBD1,TRBV6-6,CASRDRGEKLFF,TGTGCCAGCAGGGACAGGGGTGAAAAACTGTTTTTT
TRBJ2-7,.,TRBD1,TRBV9,CASSGRDRVIHEQYF,TGTGCCAGCAGCGGACGGGACAGGGTAATTCACGAGCAGTACTTC
TRBJ1-4,.,TRBD1,TRBV25-1,CASSEMGQGDEKLFF,TGTGCCAGCAGTGAGATGGGGCAGGGGGATGAAAAACTGTTTTTT